What follows are 2 T cell receptor beta chains derived from one specimen sequenced in a study of breast tumors, draining lymph nodes, adjacent tissues. One entry per CDR3 protein, called by TCRdb with MiXCR from the multiplex PCR reads. The table shows 200,000 or so distinct CDR3 sequences, with approximately 30% occurring only once. Axillary draining lymph nodes of breast cancer patients supplied the node samples. Specimen: axillary lymph node tissue. The receptor set was obtained from a female donor with breast cancer. Some clones in this sample may be carry-over from other donors' samples.

The chain couples TRBV30 to TRBJ2-3, with TRBD2 identical over 7 bases. The germline V gene encodes CDR1 GTSNPN and CDR2 SVGIG (reference sequence). The CDR3 length is 15 residues. Germline trimming cut 0 bases from V and 2 bases from J; bases unmatched to any gene: 5. CDR3 DNA: TGTGCCTGGAGTGTACGGGACTACCACACAGATACGCAGTATTTT. Translation gives CAWSVRDYHTDTQYF.

The V call is TRBV24-1, the J call TRBJ2-1, with D perhaps matching TRBD1 or TRBD2 (5 bases each). Trimming shortened V by 7 bases and J by 3 bases, and 24 bases separated the two germline ends. Germline V lookup: CDR1 KGHDR, CDR2 SFDVKD. The CDR3 totals 18 residues. CDR3 bases: TGTGCCACCAGAGATCTCCGGGGAGTGGGGGAGAACTACAATGAGCAGTTCTTC. Translating it yields CATRDLRGVGENYNEQFF.